This TCR beta chain was obtained from a study of beta chain features in type 1 diabetes. The study reverse transcribed the entire isolated RNA, so it sequenced expressed TCRB transcripts. TCRdb keeps only in-frame clones here, not all; method: immunoSEQ multiplex PCR. The repertoire has 900,000 or so clones, about a sixth of them found once; the top ten carry about 0.025%. Per germline, CDR1 KGHSH and CDR2 LQKENI. Trimming at V came to 3 bases and at J to 4 bases, leaving 9 bases not matched to a gene. There are 17 residues in the CDR3. The sequenced material came from naive CD4+ T cells from blood. The receptor's source is a woman aged 18-29 years in good health. This chain links TRBV18 with TRBJ2-2; TRBD1 matches 9 bases. CDR3 loop: CASSPNTGQGLTGELFF. The DNA for the CDR3 is TGTGCCAGCTCACCCAATACAGGACAGGGGCTCACCGGGGAGCTGTTTTTT.